This is a list of T cell receptor beta chains from one sample in a study of blood T cell repertoires in COVID-19. The repertoire was sequenced with immunoSEQ multiplex PCR; TCRdb's copy has only in-frame clones and lacks some. This repertoire shows under 85,000 clones, less than 90% found once; its top ten account for more than 5%. Sequenced material: peripheral blood. The receptor set was obtained from a man aged 55 to 70 with active or convalescent COVID-19. CDR3s include the opening cysteine and the closing phenylalanine or tryptophan. A D gene is named only where the DNA matches it firmly. Rows may omit the clone size; those that give it use once, few, many or a size class.

V gene	D gene	J gene	clone size	CDR3 DNA	CDR3 protein
TRBV11-2	-	TRBJ1-2	-	TGTGCCAGCAGCTTAACGGACAATATTAACTATGGCTACACCTTC	CASSLTDNINYGYTF
TRBV2	-	TRBJ1-5	few	TGTGCCAGCAGTGAAGGCGGAGGGACGGGCAATCAGCCCCAGCATTTT	CASSEGGGTGNQPQHF
TRBV28	-	TRBJ1-1	-	TGTGCCAGCAGCGAAGGGGGTCAGGCAGGGGTGCAAGCTTTCTTT	CASSEGGQAGVQAFF
TRBV7-9	TRBD2	TRBJ2-5	-	TGTGCCAGCAGCCACGGGACTACTAAAGAGACCCAGTACTTC	CASSHGTTKETQYF
TRBV11-3	-	TRBJ2-1	-	TGTGCCAGCAGCTTATCGGGTACGGGCAATGAGCAGTTCTTC	CASSLSGTGNEQFF
TRBV5-1	-	TRBJ1-1	-	TGCGCCAGCAGCTTGGCTGGAGGCAGCAACACTGAAGCTTTCTTT	CASSLAGGSNTEAFF
TRBV7-2	TRBD1	TRBJ1-2	-	TGTGCCAGCAGCTTAGCGAGGACAGGTGGGGGGTCCTATGGCTACACCTTC	CASSLARTGGGSYGYTF
TRBV29-1	TRBD1	TRBJ1-4	-	TGCAGCGGGGGGACAGGGAATGAAAAACTGTTTTTT	CSGGTGNEKLFF
TRBV2	TRBD1	TRBJ1-4	once	TGTGCCAGCCTTGGGACAGCGCTTAATGAAAAACTGTTTTTT	CASLGTALNEKLFF
TRBV6-4	TRBD1	TRBJ2-2	-	TGTGCCAGCAGCGCAGGGCCTGGACAGGGGGGAAAAGCCGGGGAGCTGTTTTTT	CASSAGPGQGGKAGELFF
TRBV6-6	-	TRBJ1-3	-	TGTGCCAGCGTTTACCGGGGTGGTGGGTCTGGAAACACCATATATTTT	CASVYRGGGSGNTIYF
TRBV5-1	-	TRBJ1-4	-	TGCGCCAGCAGCGTCTCACAGGGAGTAAGTGAAAAACTGTTTTTT	CASSVSQGVSEKLFF
TRBV3-1/TRBV3-2	TRBD2	TRBJ2-5	once	TGTGCCAGCAGCCAACGGGGGAGGGAAGAGACCCAGTACTTC	CASSQRGREETQYF
TRBV2	-	TRBJ2-2	-	TGTGCCAGCAGTGCCCGACAAAACCCATGGCCGGGACAAAAGAACACCGGGGAGCTGTTTTTT	CASSARQNPWPGQKNTGELFF
TRBV5-6	-	TRBJ2-3	-	TGTGCCAGCAGCTTGAGTCTGAATTGGGGCGCAGATACGCAGTATTTT	CASSLSLNWGADTQYF
TRBV7-8	-	TRBJ2-3	-	TGTGCCAGCAGCTTAGCCCGTACACCGTACACAGATACGCAGTATTTT	CASSLARTPYTDTQYF
TRBV4-3	-	TRBJ1-5	-	TGCGCCAGCAGCCAGACGAGAGGTAGCAATCAGCCCCAGCATTTT	CASSQTRGSNQPQHF
TRBV28	-	TRBJ2-5	once	TGTGCCAGCAGTGGTGGGAGGGAGACCCAGTACTTC	CASSGGRETQYF